One TCR beta chain is described in this entry. The antigen is unknown. This may arise from a read error, as a much more abundant clone is one base away. The TCR beta cDNA libraries carried unique molecular identifiers. MiXCR, run by TCRdb on the PCR reads, gives a single entry per CDR3 protein. This table has just over 250,000 distinct CDR3 sequences, 35% to 40% appearing once. Looked up from germline, CDR1 is SGDLS and CDR2 is YYNGEE. This CDR3 is 15 amino acids long. V shed 0 bases and J 6 bases; nucleotides not matched to a gene: 5. These data originate in a study of post-analysis software for immune sequencing data. General observations from the study: Versus controls, multiple sclerosis patients showed significantly lower diversity (normalized Chao1). Controls had lower frequencies than patients of four or five TRBV segments, which included TRBV5-6, TRBV5-1 and TRBV20-1.

This chain uses TRBV9 with TRBJ2-3; TRBD1 agrees at 9 bases. This sequence originates from a girl aged 10 to 17 with multiple sclerosis. Sequencing was carried out using blood. The CDR3 DNA sequence: TGTGCCAGCAGCGTAGACGGGACAGGGATGGATACGCAGTATTTT. This encodes CASSVDGTGMDTQYF.